The 24 T cell receptor beta chains listed next were all sequenced from one sample in a study of identical twins. TCRdb reprocessed the 5' RACE reads via MiXCR and lists one record per CDR3 protein. The data show 600,000 to 800,000 distinct CDR3 sequences, with 20% to 25% seen just once and 4% to 4.5% held by the top ten. The data also belong to a second study, concerning T cells expressing NK-cell markers.

Material: PBMCs. These receptor sequences come from a woman aged 18-35 years in good health.

This clonotype was seen at least ten times. The chain has TRBV20-1 and TRBJ2-5, with D perhaps matching TRBD1 (6 bases). Per germline, CDR1 DFQATT and CDR2 SNEGSKA (reference sequence). The V end lost 7 bases, the J end lost 4 bases, and 7 bases lay between the germline ends. The CDR3 runs to 10 residues. Here the CDR3 reads CSGRGETQYF. In nucleotides, the CDR3 is TGCAGTGGCAGGGGAGAGACCCAGTACTTC.

This clonotype was observed once. Possible read error: a much larger clone is one base away. The chain combines TRBV4-2 with TRBJ2-1; 13 bases match TRBD2. Looked up from germline, CDR1 is LGHNA and CDR2 is YNFKEQ. The CDR3 loop spans 14 amino acids. Germline trimming cut 5 bases from V and 7 bases from J; bases unmatched to any gene: 2. The CDR3 DNA is TGTGCCAGCAGCGCGGGACTAGCGGGGAATGAGCAGTTCTTC. It is translated as CASSAGLAGNEQFF.

This chain joins TRBV20-1 and TRBJ2-5; D perhaps matches TRBD2 (6 bases). CDR1 DFQATT and CDR2 SNEGSKA come from the germline V gene (reference sequence). This CDR3 is built from 12 residues. CDR3 loop: CSGLRRGETQYF. The CDR3, as DNA: TGCTCGGGCCTTAGGAGGGGAGAGACCCAGTACTTC.

V and J are TRBV5-8 and TRBJ2-3, with D possibly being TRBD2 (6 bases). From germline, CDR1 is SGHTS and CDR2 YDEGEE. The CDR3 loop spans 15 amino acids. Trimming removed 3 bases at V and 1 base at J, with 12 bases between. CDR3 sequence: CASSSGSGRTDTQYF. As DNA, the CDR3 is TGTGCCAGCAGCTCGGGTAGCGGACGCACAGATACGCAGTATTTT.

V usage is TRBV7-6 and J usage is TRBJ1-6; 9 bases agree with TRBD1. CDR1 is SGHVS, CDR2 FNYEAQ, per germline. The CDR3 runs to 15 residues. The V and J ends lost 4 bases and 14 bases, in that order; junction bases with no gene match: 12. The CDR3 coding sequence is TGTGCCAGCAGCTCATCCTCATGGGACAGGGAGTCCCTCCACTTT. Its translation: CASSSSSWDRESLHF.

The J gene is TRBJ1-1, the V gene TRBV5-6; D is ambiguous. This CDR3 region has 14 residues. CDR1 is SGHDT, CDR2 YYEEEE, per germline. Trimming removed 1 base at V and 1 base at J, with 8 bases between. CDR3 sequence: CASSLLPGNTEAFF. As DNA, the CDR3 is TGTGCCAGCAGCTTGCTCCCGGGGAACACTGAAGCTTTCTTT.

The rearrangement joins TRBV20-1 to TRBJ2-7; D possibly corresponds to TRBD1 (6 bases). The ends were cut back, 5 bases at V and 1 base at J, with 12 bases in the middle. CDR3 length equals 13 residues. Germline V gene sequence: CDR1 DFQATT, CDR2 SNEGSKA (reference sequence). As DNA, the CDR3 is TGCAGTGCTGCGGACAGTCCATCCTACGAGCAGTACTTC. Its protein product is CSAADSPSYEQYF.

There are a few counts of this clonotype. The V call is TRBV12-3 or TRBV12-4, the J call TRBJ1-5; a weak D match, TRBD1 (5 bases). The CDR3 runs to 14 residues. V was shortened by 6 bases and J by 5 bases, with 14 bases between the two germline ends. The DNA for the CDR3 is TGTGCCAGCAGCGACAGTTCACCCTATCAGCCCCAGCATTTT. Amino acid sequence: CASSDSSPYQPQHF.

This clonotype came up many times. The chain combines TRBV12-3 or TRBV12-4 with TRBJ2-1, with TRBD2 matching 8 bases. After removal of 5 bases from V and 4 bases from J, the junction contained 10 bases not matched to a gene. The CDR3 has 16 amino acids. This chain's CDR3 is CASSQVAGRGYNEQFF. CDR3 nucleotides: TGTGCCAGCAGTCAAGTAGCGGGAAGGGGATACAATGAGCAGTTCTTC.

This clonotype was detected ten times or more. The genes are TRBV15 and TRBJ2-1; 10 bases match TRBD2. The CDR3 has 16 amino acids. J was trimmed by 3 bases and V by 1 base; bases with no gene match: 3. Germline loops: CDR1 LNHNV, CDR2 YYDKDF (reference sequence). The CDR3 DNA sequence: TGTGCCACCAGCAGAGTACTAGCGGGACTCTACAATGAGCAGTTCTTC. Translation: CATSRVLAGLYNEQFF. Variable domain in full (rest from reference TRBV15 and TRBJ2-1): DAMVIQNPRYQVTQFGKPVTLSCSQTLNHNVMYWYQQKSSQAPKLLFHYYDKDFNNEADTPDNFQSRRPNTSFCFLDIRSPGLGDTAMYLCATSRVLAGLYNEQFFGPGTRLTVL.

This clonotype has just a few counts. V gene TRBV2 combines with J gene TRBJ2-2, with 8 bases aligning to TRBD1. CDR1 and CDR2 (germline): SNHLY, FYNNEI. CDR3 length equals 16 residues. Unmatched junction bases numbered 6, after V lost 2 bases and J lost 4 bases. For the CDR3, the DNA is TGTGCCAGCAGTGAATCTGGGACAGGCGTCACCGGGGAGCTGTTTTTT. Translated, it gives CASSESGTGVTGELFF.

The chain employs TRBV5-1 and TRBJ2-3, with 11 bases that match TRBD2. The J segment lost 0 bases and the V segment lost 7 bases, leaving 10 bases of the junction unmatched. The CDR3 contains 17 residues. The germline V gene has CDR1 SGHRS and CDR2 YFSETQ. The CDR3 coding sequence is TGCGCCAGCGTCCCGGGACTAGCGGCTCCTAGCACAGATACGCAGTATTTT. Amino acids: CASVPGLAAPSTDTQYF.

The V gene is TRBV7-2, the J gene TRBJ2-3; the match to TRBD1 covers 11 bases. This CDR3 region has 16 residues. Losses at the gene ends were 0 bases for V and 4 bases for J; bases not matched to a gene: 3. The germline CDR1 and CDR2 sequences are SGHTA and FQGNSA. CDR3 bases: TGTGCCAGCAGCTTAGCGCCGGGACAGGGGGCAGATACGCAGTATTTT. Translated, it gives CASSLAPGQGADTQYF.

At least ten counts were recorded for this clonotype. The chain uses TRBV20-1 and TRBJ2-4, with 9 bases lining up with TRBD1. V lost 3 bases and J lost 6; bases outside the gene matches: 3. Germline-derived CDR1 and CDR2 are DFQATT and SNEGSKA (reference sequence). CDR3 length equals 13 residues. In nucleotides, the CDR3 is TGCAGTGCTAGCACACAGGGGGCAAACATTCAGTACTTC. It encodes CSASTQGANIQYF.

This clonotype has just a few counts. CDR3 in amino acids: CSARAAADTQYF. The CDR3 DNA sequence: TGCAGTGCTAGAGCCGCGGCCGATACGCAGTATTTT. This chain uses TRBV20-1 with TRBJ2-3, with unresolved D. The CDR3 totals 12 residues. CDR1 is DFQATT, CDR2 SNEGSKA, per germline (reference sequence). V gave up 1 base and J gave up 6 bases, with 8 bases separating them.

This clonotype was seen more than once but under ten times. V is TRBV29-1 and J is TRBJ2-2; no clear D gene. The V gene's germline CDR1 is SQVTM and CDR2 ANQGSEA. The CDR3 runs 14 residues. Deletions cut 4 bases from V and 0 bases from J, with 9 bases between. In nucleotides, the CDR3 is TGCAGCGTTGTGGGGTTCGCGAACACCGGGGAGCTGTTTTTT. Residues: CSVVGFANTGELFF.

V usage is TRBV15 and J usage is TRBJ2-3, with TRBD2 identical over 9 bases. From germline, CDR1 is LNHNV and CDR2 YYDKDF (reference sequence). The junction had 5 bases not matched to a gene; V was cut back by 1 base and J by 0 bases. This CDR3 is built from 17 residues. The CDR3 sequence: CATSRGWGTSSTDTQYF. CDR3 DNA sequence: TGTGCCACCAGCAGAGGTTGGGGGACTAGCAGCACAGATACGCAGTATTTT.

This clonotype was seen more than once but under ten times. V usage is TRBV12-3 or TRBV12-4 and J usage is TRBJ1-4; D possibly corresponds to TRBD1 (5 bases). Trimming cost V 6 bases and J 6 bases, with 17 bases left between them. This CDR3 has 15 residues. The CDR3 region is CASRPRGGGDEKLFF. CDR3 DNA sequence: TGTGCCAGCAGACCCCGGGGCGGAGGTGATGAAAAACTGTTTTTT.

This clonotype was seen a handful of times. The chain is built from TRBV5-1 and TRBJ2-2; D gene ambiguous. Per the germline V gene, CDR1 is SGHRS and CDR2 is YFSETQ. There are 11 residues in the CDR3. V lost 9 bases to trimming and J lost 9 bases, with 12 bases between them. CDR3: CATGVGRELFF. The DNA for the CDR3 is TGCGCCACCGGCGTAGGCCGGGAGCTGTTTTTT. Drawing the rest from reference TRBV5-1 and TRBJ2-2, the complete variable domain is KAGVTQTPRYLIKTRGQQVTLSCSPISGHRSVSWYQQTPGQGLQFLFEYFSETQRNKGNFPGRFSGRQFSNSRSEMNVSTLELGDSALYLCATGVGRELFFGEGSRLTVL.

The chain combines TRBV18 with TRBJ2-5, with TRBD1 identical over 8 bases. The germline V gene encodes CDR1 KGHSH and CDR2 LQKENI. V trimming: 3 bases; J trimming: 4 bases; junction bases outside the gene matches: 13. This CDR3 contains 17 residues. The CDR3 sequence is CASSPPLPGGVGETQYF. The DNA of the CDR3 is TGTGCCAGCTCACCCCCACTACCAGGGGGCGTTGGAGAGACCCAGTACTTC.

V gene TRBV29-1 combines with J gene TRBJ2-3; possibly TRBD1 for D (5 bases). This CDR3 region has 14 residues. Germline lookup yields CDR1 SQVTM and CDR2 ANQGSEA. Trimming removed 8 bases at V and 4 bases at J, with 19 bases between. The CDR3 nucleotides read TGCAGCACACGTAGGGGCAGGGTATCAGATACGCAGTATTTT. Translated, it gives CSTRRGRVSDTQYF.

The V gene is TRBV20-1, the J gene TRBJ2-5; 8 nucleotides match TRBD2. CDR3 length: 15 residues. CDR1 and CDR2 from the germline V gene are DFQATT and SNEGSKA (reference sequence). V lost 3 bases, J lost 0 bases, and 6 bases stayed unmatched. Here the CDR3 DNA reads TGCAGTGCTAGTCAGGCTAGCGGGTACCAAGAGACCCAGTACTTC. Protein sequence: CSASQASGYQETQYF.

In its sample, this clonotype was seen a few times. CDR3: CATSDSGRELFF. The CDR3 DNA reads as TGTGCCACCAGTGATTCAGGGCGGGAGCTGTTTTTT. This sequence joins TRBV24-1 and TRBJ2-2; the D gene is possibly TRBD1 (5 bases). CDR1 is KGHDR, CDR2 SFDVKD, per germline. The CDR3 is made up of 12 amino acids. Trimming stripped 2 bases from V and 9 bases from J, with 6 bases between.

This clonotype was seen more than once but under ten times. The V and J genes are TRBV29-1 and TRBJ2-7, with 8 bases matching TRBD1. The CDR3 runs 13 residues. The V and J ends lost 6 bases and 4 bases, in that order; junction bases with no gene match: 8. Germline assignment: CDR1 SQVTM and CDR2 ANQGSEA. In DNA, the CDR3 is TGCAGCGTCGTTGACAGGGGTGTATACGAGCAGTACTTC. As protein: CSVVDRGVYEQYF.